This TCR beta chain was identified during a study of blood T cell repertoires in COVID-19. Losses at the gene ends were 7 bases for V and 2 bases for J; bases not matched to a gene: 5. From germline, CDR1 is KGHSY and CDR2 FQNENV. The CDR3 is 14 residues long. This clone came up once. Sequencing used immunoSEQ multiplex PCR; TCRdb keeps in-frame clones, though not all of them. The repertoire holds some 210,000 clones, with about four fifths as singletons. The rearrangement links TRBV16 to TRBJ2-1; 7 positions match TRBD1. The TCR originated in a man aged 50-60 years with active or convalescent COVID-19. Sample: peripheral blood. In DNA form, the CDR3 reads TGTGCCAGCACTACAGGGGACGCCTACAATGAGCAGTTCTTC. It translates to CASTTGDAYNEQFF.